This entry is about one T cell receptor beta chain. The data derive from a study of blood T cell repertoires in COVID-19. The wider study: Sources were T cells, B-cell-depleted T cells, or PBMCs; the material itself was cDNA or gDNA.

The CDR3 sequence is 13 residues long. Germline CDR1 is LNHNV and CDR2 is YYDKDF (reference sequence). Trimming removed 5 bases from V and 5 bases from J, with 12 bases in between. Generated by immunoSEQ multiplex PCR, the TCRdb table keeps only in-frame clones and is missing some. The data hold roughly 230,000 clones, with roughly four fifths observed a single time. This receptor was identified in a man between 45 and 60 years old who had recovered from COVID-19. This sequence joins TRBV15 and TRBJ2-5, with D perhaps TRBD1 (5 bases). Sequences were obtained from PBMCs or T cells enriched from blood (not recorded which). CDR3 in DNA: TGTGCCACCAGCTTCGACAGTTGGGAGACCCAGTACTTC. Amino acids: CATSFDSWETQYF. Filled out from reference TRBV15 and TRBJ2-5, the complete variable domain reads DAMVIQNPRYQVTQFGKPVTLSCSQTLNHNVMYWYQQKSSQAPKLLFHYYDKDFNNEADTPDNFQSRRPNTSFCFLDIRSPGLGDTAMYLCATSFDSWETQYFGPGTRLLVL.